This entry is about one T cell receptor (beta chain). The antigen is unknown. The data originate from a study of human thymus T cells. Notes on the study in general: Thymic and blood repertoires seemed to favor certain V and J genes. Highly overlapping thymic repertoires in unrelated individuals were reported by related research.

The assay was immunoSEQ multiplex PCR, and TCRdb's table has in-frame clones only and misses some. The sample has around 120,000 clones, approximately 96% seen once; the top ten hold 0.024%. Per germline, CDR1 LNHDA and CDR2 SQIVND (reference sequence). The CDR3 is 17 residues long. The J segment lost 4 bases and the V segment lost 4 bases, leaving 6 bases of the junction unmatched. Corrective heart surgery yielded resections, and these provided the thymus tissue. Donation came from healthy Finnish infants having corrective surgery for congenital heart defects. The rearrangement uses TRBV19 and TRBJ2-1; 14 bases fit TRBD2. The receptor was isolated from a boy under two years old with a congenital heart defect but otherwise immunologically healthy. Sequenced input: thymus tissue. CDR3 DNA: TGTGCCAGTAGTACCCGACTAGCGGGGGGGGGATACAATGAGCAGTTCTTC. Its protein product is CASSTRLAGGGYNEQFF.